The entry below gives a single T cell receptor (beta chain) sequence along with its context. The target antigen is unknown. This record comes from a study of shared clonotypes between healthy human individuals. Findings and limits, study-wide: Sequencing of the sorted subsets was shown by rarefaction to be incomplete despite large depth. Several donors shared about 4.5% of their naive CD4 clonotypes.

Healthy adults negative for HIV, lacking recent acute infections or vaccinations, served as donors. This CDR3 is built from 14 residues. Trimming took off 4 bases at V and 8 bases at J, with 16 bases between the two ends. Germline CDR1 and CDR2: SGDLS and YYNGEE. This was a deep-level run. TCRdb's copy holds only in-frame clones and misses some; the assay was immunoSEQ multiplex PCR. The table has about 2.3 million clones, 80% to 95% seen once. The chain employs TRBV9 and TRBJ2-1, with D unclear. This sequence was found in a young man in good health. Some clones in this sample may be carry-over from other donors' samples. Sequencing was performed on naive CD4+ T cells from PBMCs. The subset: CD45RA+ positively selected. CDR3 loop: CASSLRSDEDEQFF. The CDR3 region has the DNA TGTGCCAGCAGCCTTCGGTCGGACGAGGATGAGCAGTTCTTC.